This T cell receptor (beta chain) was profiled in a study of blood T cell repertoires in COVID-19. Study-wide context: T cells, B-cell-depleted T cells, or PBMCs supplied cDNA or gDNA.

The CDR3 is 16 residues long. With V trimmed by 4 bases and J by 3 bases, 7 bases remained unmatched. Germline V lookup: CDR1 MGHRA, CDR2 YSYEKL. Original data processing: The assay estimated nucleated cells by amplifying reference gene primers. Data came from immunoSEQ multiplex PCR; TCRdb stores just in-frame clones and leaves some out. The DNA was the basis for D and trimming; V, J and clone size are from that table. The table shows over 300,000 clones, with 90% occurring only once. Sample: peripheral blood. This TCR derives from a man between 18 and 35 years old with active or convalescent COVID-19. This chain connects TRBV4-1 to TRBJ2-5; TRBD1 agrees at 11 bases. CDR3 sequence reads: CASSPRTGGVKETQYF. The DNA of the CDR3 is TGCGCCAGCAGCCCGCGGACAGGGGGCGTCAAAGAGACCCAGTACTTC.